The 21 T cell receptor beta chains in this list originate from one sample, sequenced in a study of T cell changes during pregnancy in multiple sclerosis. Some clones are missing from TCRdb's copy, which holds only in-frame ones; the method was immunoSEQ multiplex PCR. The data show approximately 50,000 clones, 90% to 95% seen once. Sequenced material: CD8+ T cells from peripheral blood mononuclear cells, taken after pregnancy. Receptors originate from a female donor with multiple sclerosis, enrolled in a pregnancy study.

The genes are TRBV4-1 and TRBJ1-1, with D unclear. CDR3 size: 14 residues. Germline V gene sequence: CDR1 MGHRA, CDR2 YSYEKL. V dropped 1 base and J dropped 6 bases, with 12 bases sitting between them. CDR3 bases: TGCGCCAGCAGCCAAGGCGGTGGCTGGGCTGAAGCTTTCTTT. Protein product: CASSQGGGWAEAFF.

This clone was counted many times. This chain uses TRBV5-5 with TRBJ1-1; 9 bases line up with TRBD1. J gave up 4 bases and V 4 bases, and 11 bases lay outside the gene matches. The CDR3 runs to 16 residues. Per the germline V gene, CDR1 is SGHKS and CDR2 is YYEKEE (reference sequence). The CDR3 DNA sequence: TGTGCCAGCAGCGTCGGGACAGGGTTTCTTTTCACTGAAGCTTTCTTT. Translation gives CASSVGTGFLFTEAFF.

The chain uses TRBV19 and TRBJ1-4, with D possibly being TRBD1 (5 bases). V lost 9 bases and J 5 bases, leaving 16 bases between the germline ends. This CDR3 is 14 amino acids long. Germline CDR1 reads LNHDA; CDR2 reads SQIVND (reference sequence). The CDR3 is CARDSEGSNEKLFF. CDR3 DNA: TGTGCCAGAGACTCGGAGGGGAGCAATGAAAAACTGTTTTTT.

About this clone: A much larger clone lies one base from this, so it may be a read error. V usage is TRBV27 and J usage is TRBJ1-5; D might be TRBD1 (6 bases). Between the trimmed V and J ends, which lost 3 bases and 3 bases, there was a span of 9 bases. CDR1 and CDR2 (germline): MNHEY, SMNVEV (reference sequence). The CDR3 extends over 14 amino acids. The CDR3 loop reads CASSLAGDNQPQHF. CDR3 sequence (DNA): TGTGCCAGCAGTTTGGCAGGGGACAATCAGCCCCAGCATTTT.

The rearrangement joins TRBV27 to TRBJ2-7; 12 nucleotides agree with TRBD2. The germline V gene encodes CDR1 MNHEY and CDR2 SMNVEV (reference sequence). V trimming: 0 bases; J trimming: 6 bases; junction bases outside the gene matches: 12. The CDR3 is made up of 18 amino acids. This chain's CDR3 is CASSLSPSGGALAGEQYF. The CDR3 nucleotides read TGTGCCAGCAGTTTATCGCCTAGCGGGGGGGCCTTGGCTGGCGAGCAGTACTTC.

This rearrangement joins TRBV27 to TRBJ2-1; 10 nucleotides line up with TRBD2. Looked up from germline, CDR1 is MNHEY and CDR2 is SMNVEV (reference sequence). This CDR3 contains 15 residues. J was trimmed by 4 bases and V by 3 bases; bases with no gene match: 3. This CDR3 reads CASSFSGGGYNEQFF. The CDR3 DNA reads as TGTGCCAGCAGTTTCAGCGGGGGGGGTTACAATGAGCAGTTCTTC.

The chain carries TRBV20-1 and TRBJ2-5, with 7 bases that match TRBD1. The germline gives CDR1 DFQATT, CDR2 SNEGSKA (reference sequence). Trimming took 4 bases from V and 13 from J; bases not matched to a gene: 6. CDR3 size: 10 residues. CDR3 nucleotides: TGCAGTGCTACTCCGGGACAGCTGTACTTC. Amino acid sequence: CSATPGQLYF.

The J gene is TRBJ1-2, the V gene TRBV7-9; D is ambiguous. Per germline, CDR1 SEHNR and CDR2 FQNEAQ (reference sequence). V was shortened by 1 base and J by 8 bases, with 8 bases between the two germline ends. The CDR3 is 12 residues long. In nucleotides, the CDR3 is TGTGCCAGCAGCTTAGGTCCAGTCGGCTACACCTTC. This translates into CASSLGPVGYTF.

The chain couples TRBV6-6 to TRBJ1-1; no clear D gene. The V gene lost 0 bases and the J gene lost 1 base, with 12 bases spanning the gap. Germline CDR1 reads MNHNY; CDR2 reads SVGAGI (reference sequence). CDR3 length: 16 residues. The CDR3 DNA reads TGTGCCAGCAGTTACTCTGCAGGTCCCCCGAACACTGAAGCTTTCTTT. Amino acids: CASSYSAGPPNTEAFF.

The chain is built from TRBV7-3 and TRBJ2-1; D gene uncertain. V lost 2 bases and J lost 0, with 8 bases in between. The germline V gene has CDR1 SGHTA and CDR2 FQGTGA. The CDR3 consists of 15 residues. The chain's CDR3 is CASSLGWSSYNEQFF. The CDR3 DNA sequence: TGTGCCAGCAGCTTAGGGTGGAGCTCCTACAATGAGCAGTTCTTC.

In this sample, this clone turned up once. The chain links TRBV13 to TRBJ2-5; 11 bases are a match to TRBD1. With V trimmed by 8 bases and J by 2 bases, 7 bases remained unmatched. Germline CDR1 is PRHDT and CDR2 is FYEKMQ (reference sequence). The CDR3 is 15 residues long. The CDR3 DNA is TGTGCCAGCGGATTGAGGGACAGGGGGCAAGAGACCCAGTACTTC. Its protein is CASGLRDRGQETQYF. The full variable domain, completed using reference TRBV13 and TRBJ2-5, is AAGVIQSPRHLIKEKRETATLKCYPIPRHDTVYWYQQGPGQDPQFLISFYEKMQSDKGSIPDRFSAQQFSDYHSELNMSSLELGDSALYFCASGLRDRGQETQYFGPGTRLLVL.

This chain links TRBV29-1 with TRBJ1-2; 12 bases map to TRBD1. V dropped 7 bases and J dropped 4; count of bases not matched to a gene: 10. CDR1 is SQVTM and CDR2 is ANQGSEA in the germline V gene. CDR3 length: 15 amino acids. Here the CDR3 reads CSAEGQGARGYGYTF. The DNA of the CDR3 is TGCAGCGCCGAGGGACAGGGGGCGCGGGGCTATGGCTACACCTTC. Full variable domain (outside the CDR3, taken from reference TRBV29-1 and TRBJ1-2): SAVISQKPSRDICQRGTSLTIQCQVDSQVTMMFWYRQQPGQSLTLIATANQGSEATYESGFVIDKFPISRPNLTFSTLTVSNMSPEDSSIYLCSAEGQGARGYGYTFGSGTRLTVV.

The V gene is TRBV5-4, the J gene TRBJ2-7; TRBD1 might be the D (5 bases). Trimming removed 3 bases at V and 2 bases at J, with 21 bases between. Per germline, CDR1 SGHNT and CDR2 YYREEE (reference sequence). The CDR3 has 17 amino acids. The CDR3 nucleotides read TGTGCCAGCAGCTCAGGAATGTCCCAGGGTGCCGCCTACGAGCAGTACTTC. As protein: CASSSGMSQGAAYEQYF.

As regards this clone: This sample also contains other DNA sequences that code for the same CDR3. The CDR3 bases are TGTGCCAGTAGTGCAGCGGGGGGAAGCTCCTACGAGCAGTACTTC. This encodes CASSAAGGSSYEQYF. This rearrangement joins TRBV19 to TRBJ2-7; 9 nucleotides align to TRBD2. Germline V lookup: CDR1 LNHDA, CDR2 SQIVND (reference sequence). J gave up 0 bases and V 5 bases, and 5 bases lay outside the gene matches. The CDR3 is 15 residues long.

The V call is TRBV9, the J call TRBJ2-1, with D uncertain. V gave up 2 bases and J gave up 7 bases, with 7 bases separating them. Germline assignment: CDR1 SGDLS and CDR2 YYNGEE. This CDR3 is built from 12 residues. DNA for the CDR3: TGTGCCAGCAGCGTCGACTTTAATGAGCAGTTCTTC. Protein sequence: CASSVDFNEQFF.

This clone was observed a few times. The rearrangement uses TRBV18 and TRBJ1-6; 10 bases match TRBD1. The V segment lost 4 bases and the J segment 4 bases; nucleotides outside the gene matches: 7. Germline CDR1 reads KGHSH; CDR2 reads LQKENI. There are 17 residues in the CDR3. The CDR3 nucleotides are TGTGCCAGCTCACACAGACAGGGGGCGCAGTATAATTCACCCCTCCACTTT. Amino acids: CASSHRQGAQYNSPLHF.

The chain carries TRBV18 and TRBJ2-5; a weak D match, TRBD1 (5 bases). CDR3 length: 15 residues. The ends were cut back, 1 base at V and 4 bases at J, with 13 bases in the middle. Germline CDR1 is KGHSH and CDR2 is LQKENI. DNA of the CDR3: TGTGCCAGCTCACCACGGGGCAGCTCTGGAGAGACCCAGTACTTC. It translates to CASSPRGSSGETQYF.

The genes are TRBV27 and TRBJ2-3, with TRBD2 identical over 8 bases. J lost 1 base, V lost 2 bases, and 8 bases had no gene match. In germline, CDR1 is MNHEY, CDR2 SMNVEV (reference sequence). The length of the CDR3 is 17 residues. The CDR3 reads CASSLLDSGTGTDTQYF. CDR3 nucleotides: TGTGCCAGCAGTTTACTCGATAGCGGGACTGGCACAGATACGCAGTATTTT.

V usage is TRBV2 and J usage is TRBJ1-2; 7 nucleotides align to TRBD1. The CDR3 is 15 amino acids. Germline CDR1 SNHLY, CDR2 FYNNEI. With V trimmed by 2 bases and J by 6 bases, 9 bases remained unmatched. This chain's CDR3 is CASSENRGRENGYTF. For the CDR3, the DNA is TGTGCCAGCAGTGAAAACAGGGGAAGGGAAAATGGCTACACCTTC.

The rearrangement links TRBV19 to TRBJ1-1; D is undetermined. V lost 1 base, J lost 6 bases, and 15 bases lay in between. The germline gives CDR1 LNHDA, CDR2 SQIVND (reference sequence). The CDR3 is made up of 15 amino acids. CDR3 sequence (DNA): TGTGCCAGTAGTATAGGCCCGAGCAGGACTCCTGAAGCTTTCTTT. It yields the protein CASSIGPSRTPEAFF.

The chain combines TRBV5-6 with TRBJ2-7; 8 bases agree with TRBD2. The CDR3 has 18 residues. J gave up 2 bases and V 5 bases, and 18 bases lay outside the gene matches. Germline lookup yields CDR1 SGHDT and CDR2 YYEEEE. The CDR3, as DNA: TGTGCCAGCAGACCCCCGGGACTAGAAGCCGTTGATCCCTACGAGCAGTACTTC. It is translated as CASRPPGLEAVDPYEQYF. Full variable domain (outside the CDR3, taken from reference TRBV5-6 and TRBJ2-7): DAGVTQSPTHLIKTRGQQVTLRCSPKSGHDTVSWYQQALGQGPQFIFQYYEEEERQRGNFPDRFSGHQFPNYSSELNVNALLLGDSALYLCASRPPGLEAVDPYEQYFGPGTRLTVT.